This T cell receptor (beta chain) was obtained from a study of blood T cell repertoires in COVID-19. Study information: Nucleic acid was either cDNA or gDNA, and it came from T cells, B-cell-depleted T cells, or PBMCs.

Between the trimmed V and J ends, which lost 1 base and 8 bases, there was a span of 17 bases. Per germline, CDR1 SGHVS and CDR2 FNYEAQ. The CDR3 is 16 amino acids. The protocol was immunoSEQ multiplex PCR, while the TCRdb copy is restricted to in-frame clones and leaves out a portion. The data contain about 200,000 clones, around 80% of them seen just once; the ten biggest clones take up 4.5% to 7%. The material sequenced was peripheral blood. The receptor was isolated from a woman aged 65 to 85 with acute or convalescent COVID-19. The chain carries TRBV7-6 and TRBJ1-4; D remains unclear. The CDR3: CASSLGSTRVGEKLFF. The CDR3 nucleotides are TGTGCCAGCAGCTTAGGATCAACGAGGGTTGGCGAAAAACTGTTTTTT.